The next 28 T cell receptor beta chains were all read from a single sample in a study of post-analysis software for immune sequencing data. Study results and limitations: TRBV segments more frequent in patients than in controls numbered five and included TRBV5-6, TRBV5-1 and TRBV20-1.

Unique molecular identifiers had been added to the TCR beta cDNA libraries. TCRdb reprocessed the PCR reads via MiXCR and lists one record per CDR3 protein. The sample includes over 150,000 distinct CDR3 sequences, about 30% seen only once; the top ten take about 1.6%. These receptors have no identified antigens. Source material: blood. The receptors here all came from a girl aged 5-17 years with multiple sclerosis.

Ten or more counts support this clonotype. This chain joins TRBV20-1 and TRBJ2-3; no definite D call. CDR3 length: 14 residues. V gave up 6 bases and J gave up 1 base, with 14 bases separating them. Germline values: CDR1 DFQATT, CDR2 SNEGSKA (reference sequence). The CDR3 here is CSAPQTARTDTQYF. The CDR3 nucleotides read TGCAGTGCACCCCAAACTGCCCGCACAGATACGCAGTATTTT.

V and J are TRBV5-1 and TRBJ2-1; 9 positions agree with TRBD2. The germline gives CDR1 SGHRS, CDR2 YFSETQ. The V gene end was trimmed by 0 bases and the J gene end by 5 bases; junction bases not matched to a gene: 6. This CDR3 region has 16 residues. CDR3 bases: TGCGCCAGCAGCTTGGGACTAGCGGAGTGTGACAATGAGCAGTTCTTC. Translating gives CASSLGLAECDNEQFF.

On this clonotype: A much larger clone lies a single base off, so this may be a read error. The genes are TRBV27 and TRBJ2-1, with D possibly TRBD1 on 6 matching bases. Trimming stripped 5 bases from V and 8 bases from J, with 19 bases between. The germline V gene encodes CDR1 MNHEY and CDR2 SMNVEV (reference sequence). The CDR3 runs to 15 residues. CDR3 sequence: CASSAGTSLCDEQFF. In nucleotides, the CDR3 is TGTGCCAGCAGTGCCGGGACAAGTTTGTGCGATGAGCAGTTCTTC.

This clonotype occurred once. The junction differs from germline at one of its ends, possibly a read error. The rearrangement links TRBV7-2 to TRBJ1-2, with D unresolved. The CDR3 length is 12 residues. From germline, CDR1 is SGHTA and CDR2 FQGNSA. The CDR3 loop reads CASSLTGYGCTF. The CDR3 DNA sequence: TGTGCCAGCAGCCTGACGGGCTATGGCTGCACCTTC.

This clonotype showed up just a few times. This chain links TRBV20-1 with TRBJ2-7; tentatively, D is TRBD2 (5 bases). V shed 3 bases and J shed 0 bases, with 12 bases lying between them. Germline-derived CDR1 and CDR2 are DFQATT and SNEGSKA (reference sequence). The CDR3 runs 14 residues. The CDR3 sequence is CSARSVGSSYEQYF. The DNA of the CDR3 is TGCAGTGCTAGGTCCGTAGGGAGCTCCTACGAGCAGTACTTC.

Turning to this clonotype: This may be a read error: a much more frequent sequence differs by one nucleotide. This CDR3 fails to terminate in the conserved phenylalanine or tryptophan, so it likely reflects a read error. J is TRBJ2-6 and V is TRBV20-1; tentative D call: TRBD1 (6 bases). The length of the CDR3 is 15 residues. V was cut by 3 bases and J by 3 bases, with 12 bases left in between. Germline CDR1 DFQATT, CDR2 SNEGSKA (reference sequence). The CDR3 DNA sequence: TGCAGTGCTAGCAGGGGTAGAGGTGGGGCCAACGTCCTGACTTGC. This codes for CSASRGRGGANVLTC.

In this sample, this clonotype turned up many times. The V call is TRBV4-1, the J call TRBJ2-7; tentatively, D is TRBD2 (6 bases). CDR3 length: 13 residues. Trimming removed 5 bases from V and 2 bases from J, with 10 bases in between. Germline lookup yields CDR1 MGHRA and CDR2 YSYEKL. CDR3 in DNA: TGCGCCAGCAGCTCTGGAGGGGCCTACGAGCAGTACTTC. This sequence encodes CASSSGGAYEQYF.

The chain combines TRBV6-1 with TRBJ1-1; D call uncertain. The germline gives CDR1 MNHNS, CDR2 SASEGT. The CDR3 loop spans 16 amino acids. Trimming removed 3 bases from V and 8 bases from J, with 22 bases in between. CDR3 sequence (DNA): TGTGCCAGCAGTGATACTTGGATTCGGGTAGGCAGGGAAGCTTTCTTT. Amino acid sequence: CASSDTWIRVGREAFF.

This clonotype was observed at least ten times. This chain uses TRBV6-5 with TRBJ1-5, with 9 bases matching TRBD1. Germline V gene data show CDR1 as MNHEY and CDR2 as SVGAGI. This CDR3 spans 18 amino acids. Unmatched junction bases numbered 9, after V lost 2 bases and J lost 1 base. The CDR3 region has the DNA TGTGCCAGCAGTTACCCGGGACAGGGTACGAGAAGCAATCAGCCCCAGCATTTT. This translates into CASSYPGQGTRSNQPQHF.

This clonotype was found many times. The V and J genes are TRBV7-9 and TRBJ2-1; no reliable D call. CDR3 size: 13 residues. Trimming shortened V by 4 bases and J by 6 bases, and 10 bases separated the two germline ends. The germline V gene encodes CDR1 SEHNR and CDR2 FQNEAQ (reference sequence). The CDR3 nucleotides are TGTGCCAGCAGCTCGGACCTTTTCAATGAGCAGTTCTTC. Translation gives CASSSDLFNEQFF.

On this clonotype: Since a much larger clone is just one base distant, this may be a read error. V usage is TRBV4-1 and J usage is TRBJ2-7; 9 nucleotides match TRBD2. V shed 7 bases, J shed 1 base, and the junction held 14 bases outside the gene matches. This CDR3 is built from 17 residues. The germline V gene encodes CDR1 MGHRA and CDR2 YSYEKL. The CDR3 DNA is TGCGCCAGCATCCGGGGACTAGCAGTCTTTAGGTCCTACGAGCAGTACTTC. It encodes CASIRGLAVFRSYEQYF.

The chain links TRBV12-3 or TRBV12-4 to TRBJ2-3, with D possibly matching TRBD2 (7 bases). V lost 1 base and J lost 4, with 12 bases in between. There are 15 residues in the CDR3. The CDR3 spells CASSLVTGGPDTQYF. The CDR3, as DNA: TGTGCCAGCAGTTTAGTGACGGGGGGCCCAGATACGCAGTATTTT.

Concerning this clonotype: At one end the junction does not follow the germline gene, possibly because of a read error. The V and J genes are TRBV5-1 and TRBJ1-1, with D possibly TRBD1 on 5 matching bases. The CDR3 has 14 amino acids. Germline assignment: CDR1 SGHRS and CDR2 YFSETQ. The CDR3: CANSYGTQNTEAFF. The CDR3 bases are TGCGCCAACAGCTACGGGACTCAGAACACTGAAGCTTTCTTT.

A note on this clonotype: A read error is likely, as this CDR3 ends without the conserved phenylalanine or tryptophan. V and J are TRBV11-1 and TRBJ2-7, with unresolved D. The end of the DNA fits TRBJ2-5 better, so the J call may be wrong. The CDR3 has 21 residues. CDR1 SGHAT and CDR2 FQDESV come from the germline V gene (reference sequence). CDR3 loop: CASSSNQFRKFGAELEETQYC. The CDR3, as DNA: TGTGCCAGCAGCTCCAACCAGTTCCGGAAGTTCGGCGCGGAGTTGGAGGAGACCCAGTACTGC.

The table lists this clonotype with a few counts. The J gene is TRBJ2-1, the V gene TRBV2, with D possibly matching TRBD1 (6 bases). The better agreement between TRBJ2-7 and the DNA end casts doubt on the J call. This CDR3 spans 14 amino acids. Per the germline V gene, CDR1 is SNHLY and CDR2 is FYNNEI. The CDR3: CASSGQKHYNEQYF. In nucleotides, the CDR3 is TGTGCCAGCAGCGGACAGAAACACTACAATGAGCAGTACTTC.

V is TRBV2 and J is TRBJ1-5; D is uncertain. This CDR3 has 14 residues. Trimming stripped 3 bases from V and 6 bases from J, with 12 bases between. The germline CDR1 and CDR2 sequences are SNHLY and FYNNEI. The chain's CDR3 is CASSDIGSPQPQHF. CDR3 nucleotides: TGTGCCAGCAGTGATATAGGGTCGCCTCAGCCCCAGCATTTT. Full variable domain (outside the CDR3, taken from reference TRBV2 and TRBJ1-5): EPEVTQTPSHQVTQMGQEVILRCVPISNHLYFYWYRQILGQKVEFLVSFYNNEISEKSEIFDDQFSVERPDGSNFTLKIRSTKLEDSAMYFCASSDIGSPQPQHFGDGTRLSIL.

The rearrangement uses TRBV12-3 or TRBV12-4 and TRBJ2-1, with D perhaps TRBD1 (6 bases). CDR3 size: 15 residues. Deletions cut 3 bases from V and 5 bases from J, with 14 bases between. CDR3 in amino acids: CASSFVSGTNNEQFF. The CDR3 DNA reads TGTGCCAGCAGTTTCGTCTCCGGGACAAACAATGAGCAGTTCTTC.

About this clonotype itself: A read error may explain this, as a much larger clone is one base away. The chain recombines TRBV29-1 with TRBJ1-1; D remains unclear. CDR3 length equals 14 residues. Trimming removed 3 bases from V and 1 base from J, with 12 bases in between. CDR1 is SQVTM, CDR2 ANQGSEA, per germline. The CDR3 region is CSVDGNRENTEAFF. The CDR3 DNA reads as TGCAGCGTTGACGGAAACAGAGAGAACACTGAAGCTTTCTTT.

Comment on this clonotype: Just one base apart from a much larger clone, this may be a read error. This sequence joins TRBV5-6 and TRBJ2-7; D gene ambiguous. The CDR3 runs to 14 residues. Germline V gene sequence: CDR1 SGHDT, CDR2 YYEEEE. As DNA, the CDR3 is TGTGCCAGCAGCTTGGTCGTGGGCTCCTGCGAGCAGTACTTC. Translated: CASSLVVGSCEQYF.

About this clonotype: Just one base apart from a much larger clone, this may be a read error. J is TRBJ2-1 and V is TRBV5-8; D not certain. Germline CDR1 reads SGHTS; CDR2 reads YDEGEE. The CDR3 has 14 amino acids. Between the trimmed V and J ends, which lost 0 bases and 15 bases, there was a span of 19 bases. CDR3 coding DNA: TGTGCCAGCAGCTTGGATCGGGCGTGGGTCCAGCGGTTCTTC. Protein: CASSLDRAWVQRFF.

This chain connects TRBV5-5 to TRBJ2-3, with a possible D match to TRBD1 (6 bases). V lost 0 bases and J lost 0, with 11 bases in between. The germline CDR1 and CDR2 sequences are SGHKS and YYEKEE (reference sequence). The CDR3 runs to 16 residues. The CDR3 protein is CASSLGATGSTDTQYF. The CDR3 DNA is TGTGCCAGCAGCTTGGGGGCTACAGGGAGCACAGATACGCAGTATTTT.

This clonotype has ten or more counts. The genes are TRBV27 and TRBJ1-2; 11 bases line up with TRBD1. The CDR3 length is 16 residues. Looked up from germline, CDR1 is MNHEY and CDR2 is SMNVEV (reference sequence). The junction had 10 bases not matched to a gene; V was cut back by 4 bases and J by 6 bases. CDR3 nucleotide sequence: TGTGCCAGCAGTTCCTCATCTGGACAGGGGGCGGATGGCTACACCTTC. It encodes CASSSSSGQGADGYTF.

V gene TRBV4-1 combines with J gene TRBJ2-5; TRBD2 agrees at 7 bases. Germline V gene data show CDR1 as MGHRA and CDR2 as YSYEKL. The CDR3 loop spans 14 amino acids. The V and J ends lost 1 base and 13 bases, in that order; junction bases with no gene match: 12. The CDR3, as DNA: TGCGCCAGCAGCCAAGTCCTGGTAAGCGGGGATTGGTACTTC. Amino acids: CASSQVLVSGDWYF.

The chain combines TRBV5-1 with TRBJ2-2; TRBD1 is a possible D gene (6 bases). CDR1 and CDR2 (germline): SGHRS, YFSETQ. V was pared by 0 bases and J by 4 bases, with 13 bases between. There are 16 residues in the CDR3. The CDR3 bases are TGCGCCAGCAGCTTGGAGATAGGGGGAGTCACCGGGGAGCTGTTTTTT. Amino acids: CASSLEIGGVTGELFF.

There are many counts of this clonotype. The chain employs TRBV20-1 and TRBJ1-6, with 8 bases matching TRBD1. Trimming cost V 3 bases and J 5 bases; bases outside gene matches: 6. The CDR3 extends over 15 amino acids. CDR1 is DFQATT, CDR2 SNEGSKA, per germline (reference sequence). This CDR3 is CSASLRQGNNSPLHF. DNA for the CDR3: TGCAGTGCTAGCTTGCGACAGGGGAATAATTCACCCCTCCACTTT.

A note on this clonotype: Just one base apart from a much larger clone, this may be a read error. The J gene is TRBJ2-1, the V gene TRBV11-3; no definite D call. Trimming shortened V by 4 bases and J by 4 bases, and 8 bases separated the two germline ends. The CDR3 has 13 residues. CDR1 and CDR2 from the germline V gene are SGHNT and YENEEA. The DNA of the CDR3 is TGTGCCAGCAGCTCCGGATTTTACAATGAGCAGTTCTTC. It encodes CASSSGFYNEQFF.

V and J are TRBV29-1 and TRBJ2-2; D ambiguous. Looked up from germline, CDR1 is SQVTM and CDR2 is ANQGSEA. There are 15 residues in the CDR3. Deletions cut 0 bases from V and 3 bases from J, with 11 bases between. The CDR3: CSVEDSGPDTGELFF. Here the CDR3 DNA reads TGCAGCGTTGAAGATTCTGGTCCCGACACCGGGGAGCTGTTTTTT.

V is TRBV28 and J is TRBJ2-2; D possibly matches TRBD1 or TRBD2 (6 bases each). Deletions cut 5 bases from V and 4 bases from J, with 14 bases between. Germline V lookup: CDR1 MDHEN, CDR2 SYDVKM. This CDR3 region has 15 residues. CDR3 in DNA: TGTGCCAGCAGTCTTGGGGGGCGAAGCACCGGGGAGCTGTTTTTT. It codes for CASSLGGRSTGELFF.